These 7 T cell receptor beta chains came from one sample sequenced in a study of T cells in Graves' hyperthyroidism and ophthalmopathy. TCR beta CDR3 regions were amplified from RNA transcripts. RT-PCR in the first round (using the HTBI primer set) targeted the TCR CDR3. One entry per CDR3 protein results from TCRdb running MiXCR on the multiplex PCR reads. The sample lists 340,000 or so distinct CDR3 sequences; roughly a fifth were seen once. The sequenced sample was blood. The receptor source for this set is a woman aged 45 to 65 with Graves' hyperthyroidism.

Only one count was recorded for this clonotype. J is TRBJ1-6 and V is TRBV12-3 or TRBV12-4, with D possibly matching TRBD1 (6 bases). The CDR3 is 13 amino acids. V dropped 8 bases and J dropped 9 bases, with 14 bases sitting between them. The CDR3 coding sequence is TGTGCCAGCTACAGGGAAAGGGGTTCACCCCTCCACTTT. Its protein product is CASYRERGSPLHF.

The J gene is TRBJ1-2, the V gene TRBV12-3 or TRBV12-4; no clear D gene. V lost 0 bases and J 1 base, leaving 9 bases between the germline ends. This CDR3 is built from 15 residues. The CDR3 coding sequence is TGTGCCAGCAGTTTAGCCACAGAGCGTAACTATGGCTACACCTTC. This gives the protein CASSLATERNYGYTF.

The CDR3 nucleotides are TGTGCCAGCAGCCCGGGGGGGCACCTCACGAACACTGAAGCTTTCTTT. Protein sequence: CASSPGGHLTNTEAFF. The rearrangement uses TRBV3-1 and TRBJ1-1; tentatively, D is TRBD1 (6 bases). This CDR3 has 16 amino acids. Trimming took off 4 bases at V and 1 base at J, with 16 bases between the two ends. Germline V lookup: CDR1 LGHDT, CDR2 YNNKEL (reference sequence).

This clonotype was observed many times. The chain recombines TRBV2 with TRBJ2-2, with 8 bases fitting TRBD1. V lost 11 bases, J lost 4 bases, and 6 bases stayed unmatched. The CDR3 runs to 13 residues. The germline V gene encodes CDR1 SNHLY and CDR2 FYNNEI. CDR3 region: CAVQGAATGELFF. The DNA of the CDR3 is TGTGCCGTCCAGGGGGCAGCCACCGGGGAGCTGTTTTTT.

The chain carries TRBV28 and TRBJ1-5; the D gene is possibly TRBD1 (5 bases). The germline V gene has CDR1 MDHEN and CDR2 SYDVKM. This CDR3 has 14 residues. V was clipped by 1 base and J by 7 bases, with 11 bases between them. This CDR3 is CASSLFQGRQPQHF. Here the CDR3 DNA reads TGTGCCAGCAGTTTATTCCAGGGAAGGCAGCCCCAGCATTTT.

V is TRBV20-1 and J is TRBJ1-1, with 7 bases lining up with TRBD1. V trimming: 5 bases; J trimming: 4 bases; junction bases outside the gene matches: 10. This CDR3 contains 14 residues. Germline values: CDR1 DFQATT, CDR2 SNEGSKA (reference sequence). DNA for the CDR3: TGCAGTGCTCGCGGACAAACAGGGGTCACTGAAGCTTTCTTT. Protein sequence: CSARGQTGVTEAFF.

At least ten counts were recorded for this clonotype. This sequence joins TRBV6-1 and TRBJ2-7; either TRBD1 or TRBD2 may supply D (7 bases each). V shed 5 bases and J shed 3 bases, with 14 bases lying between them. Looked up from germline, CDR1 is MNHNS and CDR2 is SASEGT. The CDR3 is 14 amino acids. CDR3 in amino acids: CASSPRGGGYEQYF. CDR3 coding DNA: TGTGCCAGCAGTCCCAGGGGGGGGGGCTACGAGCAGTACTTC.